The 11 T cell receptor beta chains given below trace back to one sample, sequenced in a study of cytomegalovirus exposure and HLA in healthy donors. The PCR used 60 Vbeta and 13 Jbeta primers. The method was immunoSEQ multiplex PCR; TCRdb's version includes in-frame clones alone and lacks a portion of them. The data show 90,000 to 120,000 clones, roughly 75% seen once. The sample consisted of PBMCs. The receptors were sampled from a male donor in good health and CMV-seropositive.

This clone was seen just once. The chain joins TRBV18 to TRBJ1-4, with TRBD1 matching over 7 bases. The CDR3 covers 15 residues. V shed 0 bases and J 7 bases; nucleotides not matched to a gene: 5. Germline V gene lookup returns CDR1 KGHSH and CDR2 LQKENI. As DNA, the CDR3 is TGTGCCAGCTCACCACCGCCGGGACAGACTGAAAAACTGTTTTTT. Protein: CASSPPPGQTEKLFF. Using reference TRBV18 and TRBJ1-4 for the parts outside the CDR3, the full variable domain is NAGVMQNPRHLVRRRGQEARLRCSPMKGHSHVYWYRQLPEEGLKFMVYLQKENIIDESGMPKERFSAEFPKEGPSILRIQQVVRGDSAAYFCASSPPPGQTEKLFFGSGTQLSVL.

The genes are TRBV11-2 and TRBJ2-7; 8 bases align to TRBD2. Germline V gives CDR1 SGHAT, CDR2 FQNNGV. The ends lost 4 bases at V and 4 bases at J; junction bases unmatched: 6. The CDR3 covers 14 residues. CDR3 amino acids: CASSSRTSLYEQYF. The DNA of the CDR3 is TGTGCCAGCAGCTCGCGGACTAGCTTGTACGAGCAGTACTTC.

The chain employs TRBV25-1 and TRBJ1-1; 7 nucleotides line up with TRBD1. V shed 4 bases, J shed 4 bases, and the junction held 12 bases outside the gene matches. CDR1 is MGHDK and CDR2 is SYGVNS in the germline V gene. This CDR3 region has 16 residues. For the CDR3, the DNA is TGTGCCAGCAGTGGATGGACAGGAGACCCTAGCACTGAAGCTTTCTTT. Protein product: CASSGWTGDPSTEAFF.

The chain links TRBV2 to TRBJ2-5, with TRBD2 matching over 11 bases. The CDR3 is 16 amino acids. Germline loops: CDR1 SNHLY, CDR2 FYNNEI. V was clipped by 1 base and J by 5 bases; unmatched bases: 6. Here the CDR3 reads CASSEELAGARETQYF. The CDR3, as DNA: TGTGCCAGCAGTGAAGAACTAGCGGGAGCAAGGGAGACCCAGTACTTC.

V and J are TRBV19 and TRBJ1-6; D perhaps matches TRBD1 (6 bases). This CDR3 spans 13 amino acids. From germline, CDR1 is LNHDA and CDR2 SQIVND (reference sequence). Deletions cut 7 bases from V and 6 bases from J, with 10 bases between. CDR3 loop: CASKRTANSPLHF. CDR3 bases: TGTGCCAGTAAAAGGACAGCTAATTCACCCCTCCACTTT.

The chain carries TRBV5-6 and TRBJ1-1, with unresolved D. The CDR3 covers 14 residues. Germline loops: CDR1 SGHDT, CDR2 YYEEEE. In nucleotides, the CDR3 is TGTGCGTCCACCGACCTCGGAGGGAACACTGAAGCTTTCTTT. It is translated as CASTDLGGNTEAFF. The full variable domain, with the rest looked up from reference TRBV5-6 and TRBJ1-1, is DAGVTQSPTHLIKTRGQQVTLRCSPKSGHDTVSWYQQALGQGPQFIFQYYEEEERQRGNFPDRFSGHQFPNYSSELNVNALLLGDSALYLCASTDLGGNTEAFFGQGTRLTVV.

This clone showed up just a few times. The chain is built from TRBV7-6 and TRBJ2-5; 11 positions match TRBD2. The V gene's germline CDR1 is SGHVS and CDR2 FNYEAQ. The CDR3 spans 18 residues. Trimming cost V 2 bases and J 2 bases; bases outside gene matches: 10. The CDR3 DNA reads TGTGCCAGCAGCTTATTAGTGTCTAGCGGGGGGATACAAGAGACCCAGTACTTC. It translates to CASSLLVSSGGIQETQYF.

This clone is a singleton in its sample. This chain joins TRBV5-1 and TRBJ1-1; TRBD1 might be the D (6 bases). The CDR3 consists of 14 residues. The germline V and J ends were trimmed by 1 base and 6 bases, with 13 bases remaining between them. Germline lookup yields CDR1 SGHRS and CDR2 YFSETQ. CDR3 loop: CASSLSKGDAEAFF. CDR3 nucleotide sequence: TGCGCCAGCAGCTTGTCGAAGGGGGACGCTGAAGCTTTCTTT.

This chain links TRBV4-2 with TRBJ1-6; D remains ambiguous. CDR1 is LGHNA, CDR2 YNFKEQ, per germline. CDR3 size: 16 residues. The V end lost 0 bases, the J end lost 10 bases, and 16 bases lay between the germline ends. CDR3 residues: CASSQDSAGVGSPLHF. Here the CDR3 DNA reads TGTGCCAGCAGCCAAGATAGTGCGGGAGTAGGGTCACCCCTCCACTTT.

In the case of this clone: One base away lies a much larger clone, so this may be a sequencing read error. The CDR3, as DNA: TGTGCCAGCAGTCGACAGGGGGCTAACTATGGCTACACCTTC. Translation: CASSRQGANYGYTF. The genes are TRBV6-1 and TRBJ1-2; the match to TRBD1 covers 9 bases. The germline V gene encodes CDR1 MNHNS and CDR2 SASEGT. CDR3 length: 14 amino acids. The J segment lost 0 bases and the V segment lost 5 bases, leaving 1 base of the junction unmatched.

This clone was recorded a few times. V is TRBV28 and J is TRBJ2-7; maybe TRBD2 (5 bases). V shed 8 bases and J shed 0 bases, with 11 bases lying between them. This CDR3 has 13 amino acids. In germline, CDR1 is MDHEN, CDR2 SYDVKM. The chain's CDR3 is CASERSSSYEQYF. CDR3 bases: TGTGCCAGCGAGCGGTCGAGCTCCTACGAGCAGTACTTC.